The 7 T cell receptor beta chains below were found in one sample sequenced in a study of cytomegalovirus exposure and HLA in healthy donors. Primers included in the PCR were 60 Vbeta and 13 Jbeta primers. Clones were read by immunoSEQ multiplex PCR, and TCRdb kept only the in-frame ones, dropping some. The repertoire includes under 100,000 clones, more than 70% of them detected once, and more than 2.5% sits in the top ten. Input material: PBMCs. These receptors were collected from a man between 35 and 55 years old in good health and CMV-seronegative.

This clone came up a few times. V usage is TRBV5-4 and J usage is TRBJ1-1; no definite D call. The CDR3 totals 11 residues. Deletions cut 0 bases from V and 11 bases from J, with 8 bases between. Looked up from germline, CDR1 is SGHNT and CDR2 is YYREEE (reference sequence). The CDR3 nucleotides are TGTGCCAGCAGCTTGGGACAACGGGCTTTCTTT. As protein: CASSLGQRAFF.

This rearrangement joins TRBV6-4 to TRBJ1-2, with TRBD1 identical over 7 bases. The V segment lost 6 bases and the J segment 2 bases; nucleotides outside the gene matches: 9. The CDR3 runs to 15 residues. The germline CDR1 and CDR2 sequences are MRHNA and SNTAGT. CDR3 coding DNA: TGTGCCAGCAGAGGGGATATGACAGGGAACTATGGCTACACCTTC. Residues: CASRGDMTGNYGYTF.

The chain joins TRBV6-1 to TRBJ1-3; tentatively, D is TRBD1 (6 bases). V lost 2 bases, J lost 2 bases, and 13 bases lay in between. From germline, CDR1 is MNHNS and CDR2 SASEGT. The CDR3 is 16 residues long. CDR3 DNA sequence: TGTGCCAGCAGTGAAACGGGGGGCAGAACTGGAAACACCATATATTTT. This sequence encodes CASSETGGRTGNTIYF.

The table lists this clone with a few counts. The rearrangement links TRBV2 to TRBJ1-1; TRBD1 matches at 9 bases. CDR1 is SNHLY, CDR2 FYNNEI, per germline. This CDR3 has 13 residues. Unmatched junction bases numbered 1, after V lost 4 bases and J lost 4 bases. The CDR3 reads CASSGQGVTEAFF. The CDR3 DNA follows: TGTGCCAGCAGTGGACAGGGGGTCACTGAAGCTTTCTTT.

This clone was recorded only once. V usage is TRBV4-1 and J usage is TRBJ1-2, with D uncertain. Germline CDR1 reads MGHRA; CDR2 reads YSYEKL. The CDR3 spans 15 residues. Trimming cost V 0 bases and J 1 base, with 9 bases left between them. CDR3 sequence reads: CASSQEPGLNYGYTF. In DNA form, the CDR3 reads TGCGCCAGCAGCCAAGAGCCGGGTCTTAACTATGGCTACACCTTC.

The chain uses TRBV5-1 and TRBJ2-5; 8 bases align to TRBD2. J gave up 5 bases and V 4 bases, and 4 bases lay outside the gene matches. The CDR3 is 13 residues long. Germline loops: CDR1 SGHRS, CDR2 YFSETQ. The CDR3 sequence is CASSPGTRETQYF. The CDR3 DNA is TGCGCCAGCAGCCCCGGGACTAGGGAGACCCAGTACTTC.

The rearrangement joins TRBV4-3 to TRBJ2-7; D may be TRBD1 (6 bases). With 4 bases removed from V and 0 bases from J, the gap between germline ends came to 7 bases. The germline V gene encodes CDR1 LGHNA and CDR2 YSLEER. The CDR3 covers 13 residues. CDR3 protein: CASSRDNSYEQYF. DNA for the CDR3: TGCGCCAGCAGCCGGGACAACTCCTACGAGCAGTACTTC.